These 16 T cell receptor beta chains were sequenced from one sample in a study of blood T cell repertoires in COVID-19. Clones were sequenced by immunoSEQ multiplex PCR, and TCRdb holds only the in-frame ones, with some missing. The sample includes around 38,000 clones, nearly 90% of them seen just once. The sequencing sample was made of peripheral blood. The receptors stem from a man between 60 and 70 years old with COVID-19, enrolled during active disease.

This chain links TRBV11-1 with TRBJ1-1, with TRBD1 matching over 9 bases. The V gene end was trimmed by 5 bases and the J gene end by 7 bases; junction bases not matched to a gene: 8. Germline V gene data show CDR1 as SGHAT and CDR2 as FQDESV (reference sequence). The CDR3 contains 14 residues. DNA of the CDR3: TGTGCCAGCAGCAAAATACAGGGGGCCAGTGAAGCTTTCTTT. Residues: CASSKIQGASEAFF. The full variable domain, rest sourced from reference TRBV11-1 and TRBJ1-1, is EAEVAQSPRYKITEKSQAVAFWCDPISGHATLYWYRQILGQGPELLVQFQDESVVDDSQLPKDRFSAERLKGVDSTLKIQPAELGDSAMYLCASSKIQGASEAFFGQGTRLTVV.

In its sample, this clone was seen once. This rearrangement joins TRBV5-1 to TRBJ1-1, with D maybe TRBD1 (5 bases). The V gene lost 3 bases and the J gene lost 1 base, with 10 bases spanning the gap. From germline, CDR1 is SGHRS and CDR2 YFSETQ. This CDR3 is 14 amino acids long. The chain's CDR3 is CASSSTVPNTEAFF. The CDR3 nucleotides are TGCGCCAGCAGCTCGACAGTTCCGAACACTGAAGCTTTCTTT.

The V and J genes are TRBV12-3 or TRBV12-4 and TRBJ2-3, with D possibly being TRBD2 (5 bases). The CDR3 runs to 12 residues. Trimming cost V 3 bases and J 7 bases, with 8 bases left between them. The CDR3 bases are TGTGCCAGCAGTTTCGTAGCGAATACGCAGTATTTT. The encoded protein is CASSFVANTQYF.

The rearrangement joins TRBV5-1 to TRBJ2-6, with D uncertain. CDR3 size: 14 residues. V lost 1 base and J 2 bases, leaving 4 bases between the germline ends. Germline V gene data show CDR1 as SGHRS and CDR2 as YFSETQ. The CDR3 nucleotides are TGCGCCAGCAGCTTGATCGCTGGGGCCAACGTCCTGACTTTC. Translating gives CASSLIAGANVLTF.

The chain joins TRBV5-4 to TRBJ2-1, with TRBD2 as a possible D gene (7 bases). The CDR3 covers 16 residues. CDR1 SGHNT and CDR2 YYREEE come from the germline V gene (reference sequence). V lost 3 bases, J lost 7 bases, and 20 bases lay in between. The DNA for the CDR3 is TGTGCCAGCAGCTCCGCGCCGGGGGGCAGGGAGAATGAGCAGTTCTTC. This gives the protein CASSSAPGGRENEQFF.

V usage is TRBV5-1 and J usage is TRBJ2-1, with TRBD2 identical over 8 bases. The ends lost 6 bases at V and 1 base at J; junction bases unmatched: 9. This CDR3 contains 16 residues. The germline gives CDR1 SGHRS, CDR2 YFSETQ. The chain's CDR3 is CASTASGSHSYNEQFF. The DNA for the CDR3 is TGCGCCAGCACCGCCAGCGGGAGTCATTCCTACAATGAGCAGTTCTTC.

The sample holds a few counts of this clone. V is TRBV28 and J is TRBJ2-7; 11 nucleotides align to TRBD2. This CDR3 is built from 17 residues. The junction had 18 bases not matched to a gene; V was cut back by 10 bases and J by 4 bases. The V gene's germline CDR1 is MDHEN and CDR2 SYDVKM. CDR3 DNA sequence: TGTGCCACCTCAGTCCGTAGGGGTAGCGGGAGGGTATACGAGCAGTACTTC. Translated, it gives CATSVRRGSGRVYEQYF.

This clone was picked up one time. This chain connects TRBV7-9 to TRBJ2-1; possible D gene TRBD1, 6 bases. The germline CDR1 and CDR2 sequences are SEHNR and FQNEAQ (reference sequence). This CDR3 contains 14 residues. Trimming removed 3 bases at V and 6 bases at J, with 12 bases between. The CDR3 sequence: CASSFQGRGNEQFF. The CDR3 DNA reads TGTGCCAGCAGCTTCCAGGGGAGAGGCAATGAGCAGTTCTTC.

Only one count was recorded for this clone. The chain has TRBV7-9 and TRBJ2-2; no reliable D call. This CDR3 is built from 19 residues. V was shortened by 5 bases and J by 0 bases, with 22 bases between the two germline ends. CDR1 is SEHNR, CDR2 FQNEAQ, per germline (reference sequence). The CDR3 region is CASSPPSFLGRPNTGELFF. CDR3 coding DNA: TGTGCCAGCAGCCCCCCTTCGTTTCTGGGCAGGCCGAACACCGGGGAGCTGTTTTTT. Full variable domain (missing parts from reference TRBV7-9 and TRBJ2-2): DTGVSQNPRHKITKRGQNVTFRCDPISEHNRLYWYRQTLGQGPEFLTYFQNEAQLEKSRLLSDRFSAERPKGSFSTLEIQRTEQGDSAMYLCASSPPSFLGRPNTGELFFGEGSRLTVL.

The J gene is TRBJ1-1, the V gene TRBV9; possible D gene TRBD1, 5 bases. The V gene lost 4 bases and the J gene lost 1 base, with 11 bases spanning the gap. The germline V gene encodes CDR1 SGDLS and CDR2 YYNGEE. The CDR3 consists of 14 residues. The CDR3 coding sequence is TGTGCCAGCAGCCCAGGACACCCGAACACTGAAGCTTTCTTT. Translated, it gives CASSPGHPNTEAFF.

The V gene is TRBV6-5, the J gene TRBJ1-1, with D perhaps TRBD1 (6 bases). The CDR3 extends over 14 amino acids. CDR1 MNHEY and CDR2 SVGAGI come from the germline V gene. Trimming removed 4 bases at V and 3 bases at J, with 12 bases between. The CDR3, as DNA: TGTGCCAGCAGTTCAACCGGGACATACACTGAAGCTTTCTTT. It specifies CASSSTGTYTEAFF.

The chain employs TRBV14 and TRBJ1-1; D is possibly TRBD1 (5 bases). The V end lost 5 bases, the J end lost 8 bases, and 12 bases lay between the germline ends. This CDR3 is built from 12 residues. Germline CDR1 reads SGHDN; CDR2 reads FVKESK. This CDR3 reads CASSFQGLEAFF. The CDR3 DNA sequence: TGTGCCAGCAGCTTTCAGGGATTAGAAGCTTTCTTT. The whole variable domain, filled in from reference TRBV14 and TRBJ1-1, reads EAGVTQFPSHSVIEKGQTVTLRCDPISGHDNLYWYRRVMGKEIKFLLHFVKESKQDESGMPNNRFLAERTGGTYSTLKVQPAELEDSGVYFCASSFQGLEAFFGQGTRLTVV.

This rearrangement joins TRBV10-3 to TRBJ2-2, with TRBD2 as a possible D gene (6 bases). This CDR3 comprises 16 residues. Trimming shortened V by 2 bases and J by 2 bases, and 12 bases separated the two germline ends. Germline V gives CDR1 ENHRY, CDR2 SYGVKD. DNA for the CDR3: TGTGCCATCAGTGAGGGAGCGGGCTTCAACACCGGGGAGCTGTTTTTT. The encoded protein is CAISEGAGFNTGELFF.

The chain recombines TRBV7-9 with TRBJ2-3; tentatively, D is TRBD1 (5 bases). Trimming shortened V by 5 bases and J by 13 bases, and 19 bases separated the two germline ends. The CDR3 sequence is 13 residues long. CDR1 and CDR2 (germline): SEHNR, FQNEAQ (reference sequence). The CDR3 DNA reads as TGTGCCAGCAGCACCACCCCTGGGGCCGCTGAGTATTTT. Its translation: CASSTTPGAAEYF. The variable domain in full, with the rest retrieved from reference TRBV7-9 and TRBJ2-3, is DTGVSQNPRHKITKRGQNVTFRCDPISEHNRLYWYRQTLGQGPEFLTYFQNEAQLEKSRLLSDRFSAERPKGSFSTLEIQRTEQGDSAMYLCASSTTPGAAEYFGPGTRLTVL.

J is TRBJ1-6 and V is TRBV28, with D tentatively TRBD1 (6 bases). This CDR3 comprises 16 residues. Germline V gene data show CDR1 as MDHEN and CDR2 as SYDVKM. V was shortened by 8 bases and J by 0 bases, with 14 bases between the two germline ends. The CDR3 sequence: CASRQAESSYNSPLHF. The CDR3, as DNA: TGTGCCAGCCGACAGGCCGAAAGCTCCTATAATTCACCCCTCCACTTT.

V is TRBV6-2 or TRBV6-3 and J is TRBJ1-1, with TRBD1 as a possible D gene (5 bases). CDR1 MNHEY and CDR2 SVGEGT come from the germline V gene. Between the trimmed V and J ends, which lost 2 bases and 8 bases, there was a span of 9 bases. CDR3 length: 12 residues. The CDR3 loop reads CASSYVGAEAFF. CDR3 DNA: TGTGCCAGCAGTTACGTAGGGGCAGAAGCTTTCTTT.